A selection of T cell receptor beta chains follows, all from one sample in a study of blood T cell repertoires in COVID-19. TCRdb's table, derived via immunoSEQ multiplex PCR, lists solely in-frame clones and lacks some. The repertoire holds about 120,000 clones, around 76% seen once, with around 5.5% in the top ten. The specimen sequenced was peripheral blood. These receptors were obtained from a man aged 55-75 years with acute or convalescent COVID-19. The CDR3 runs from the conserved cysteine through the conserved F or W. The order of the fields is CDR3 DNA, CDR3 protein, D gene, J gene, V gene, clone size. D genes are given only for firm matches. The size field is filled for only some rows; it gives once, few, many or a size class.

CDR3nt: TGTGCCAGCAGCTTAAAGTTCGGGGACTTTAGCGATGGCTACACCTTC; CDR3aa: CASSLKFGDFSDGYTF; d_gene: NA; j_gene: TRBJ1-2; v_gene: TRBV13; abundance: NA
CDR3nt: TGTGCCAGCAGCCGGGGGGCGCGAGGTTCACCCCTCCACTTT; CDR3aa: CASSRGARGSPLHF; d_gene: NA; j_gene: TRBJ1-6; v_gene: TRBV6-5; abundance: NA
CDR3nt: TGTGCCAGCAGCGGGCTGGCTTACAGGGAGCTGTTTTTT; CDR3aa: CASSGLAYRELFF; d_gene: NA; j_gene: TRBJ2-2; v_gene: TRBV9; abundance: once
CDR3nt: TGTGCCACCCAGGGCAGAAACTATGGCTACACCTTC; CDR3aa: CATQGRNYGYTF; d_gene: NA; j_gene: TRBJ1-2; v_gene: TRBV19; abundance: NA
CDR3nt: TGTGCCAGCGCGAAAGAGGGCCCTAGCACAGATACGCAGTATTTT; CDR3aa: CASAKEGPSTDTQYF; d_gene: NA; j_gene: TRBJ2-3; v_gene: TRBV25-1; abundance: NA
CDR3nt: TGCGCCAGCAGCTCAGAAGCGGGAACCTACAATGAGCAGTTCTTC; CDR3aa: CASSSEAGTYNEQFF; d_gene: TRBD2; j_gene: TRBJ2-1; v_gene: TRBV5-1; abundance: NA
CDR3nt: TGTGCCACCACACCCTTTAGCAATCAGCCCCAGCATTTT; CDR3aa: CATTPFSNQPQHF; d_gene: NA; j_gene: TRBJ1-5; v_gene: TRBV6-5; abundance: once
CDR3nt: TGCAGCGGGGGACTAGGGACAGATACGCAGTATTTT; CDR3aa: CSGGLGTDTQYF; d_gene: TRBD2; j_gene: TRBJ2-3; v_gene: TRBV29-1; abundance: few
CDR3nt: TGTGCCAGTACCAGGACAGGGACGAACACTGAAGCTTTCTTT; CDR3aa: CASTRTGTNTEAFF; d_gene: TRBD1; j_gene: TRBJ1-1; v_gene: TRBV19; abundance: few
CDR3nt: TGTGCCAGCAGCAAGGGAGTCCTCTCTGGAAACACCATATATTTT; CDR3aa: CASSKGVLSGNTIYF; d_gene: NA; j_gene: TRBJ1-3; v_gene: TRBV21-1; abundance: NA
CDR3nt: TGTGCCAGCAGTTTCCAGGGGGCAGGCAATCAGCCCCAGCATTTT; CDR3aa: CASSFQGAGNQPQHF; d_gene: TRBD1; j_gene: TRBJ1-5; v_gene: TRBV2; abundance: NA
CDR3nt: TGTGCTAGTGCCCGCATAATAGCGGGAGCCAACGAGCAGTACTTC; CDR3aa: CASARIIAGANEQYF; d_gene: TRBD2; j_gene: TRBJ2-7; v_gene: TRBV12-5; abundance: NA
CDR3nt: TGTGCCAGCAGCTTGGGACAGGGGGAAGGCTACACCTTC; CDR3aa: CASSLGQGEGYTF; d_gene: TRBD1; j_gene: TRBJ1-2; v_gene: TRBV5-6; abundance: NA
CDR3nt: TGCAGCGTTTTCAACAGGGACCTCTCTGGAAACACCATATATTTT; CDR3aa: CSVFNRDLSGNTIYF; d_gene: NA; j_gene: TRBJ1-3; v_gene: TRBV29-1; abundance: few
CDR3nt: TGTGCCAGTAGTATTCATACTACGAACAATGAGCAGTTCTTC; CDR3aa: CASSIHTTNNEQFF; d_gene: NA; j_gene: TRBJ2-1; v_gene: TRBV19; abundance: NA
CDR3nt: TGTGCTAGTGGTTTGAGACAGGGCAACACAGATACGCAGTATTTT; CDR3aa: CASGLRQGNTDTQYF; d_gene: TRBD1; j_gene: TRBJ2-3; v_gene: TRBV12-5; abundance: NA
CDR3nt: TGTGCCAGCACCCTTGGGAGGGGATCTCAGTTCTTC; CDR3aa: CASTLGRGSQFF; d_gene: TRBD2; j_gene: TRBJ2-1; v_gene: TRBV6-5; abundance: NA
CDR3nt: TGCGCCAGCAGCCAAGACGGGACAGGGGGCGTTCAGCCCCAGCATTTT; CDR3aa: CASSQDGTGGVQPQHF; d_gene: TRBD1; j_gene: TRBJ1-5; v_gene: TRBV4-1; abundance: NA
CDR3nt: TGCGCCAGCAGCTTAGGAGGCGGCACCGGGGAGCTGTTTTTT; CDR3aa: CASSLGGGTGELFF; d_gene: NA; j_gene: TRBJ2-2; v_gene: TRBV5-1; abundance: once
CDR3nt: TGTGCCACCAGCAGAGCAGGGTTCGAGCAGTACTTC; CDR3aa: CATSRAGFEQYF; d_gene: NA; j_gene: TRBJ2-7; v_gene: TRBV15; abundance: NA
CDR3nt: TGTGCCAGCAGCTTAGGCGGGGGGCTTTACAATGAGCAGTTCTTC; CDR3aa: CASSLGGGLYNEQFF; d_gene: TRBD2; j_gene: TRBJ2-1; v_gene: TRBV7-3; abundance: NA
CDR3nt: TGCGCCAGCGGGTCACGAGCGGGACTTGGGGAGACCCAGTACTTC; CDR3aa: CASGSRAGLGETQYF; d_gene: TRBD2; j_gene: TRBJ2-5; v_gene: TRBV10-2; abundance: few
CDR3nt: TGTGCCGCGGGCGGGGCTAGCCAAGAGACCCAGTACTTC; CDR3aa: CAAGGASQETQYF; d_gene: NA; j_gene: TRBJ2-5; v_gene: TRBV12-3/TRBV12-4; abundance: NA
CDR3nt: TGTGGAGTCGGCGGACAGGGCCCCTACGAGCAGTACTTC; CDR3aa: CGVGGQGPYEQYF; d_gene: TRBD1; j_gene: TRBJ2-7; v_gene: TRBV11-2; abundance: NA
CDR3nt: TGCGCCAGCAGCTTAAGGCAGGGGCTGAACACTGAAGCTTTCTTT; CDR3aa: CASSLRQGLNTEAFF; d_gene: NA; j_gene: TRBJ1-1; v_gene: TRBV5-1; abundance: few
CDR3nt: TGTGCCAGCAGGAATGACATGGGGGCGTCCTATGGCTACACCTTC; CDR3aa: CASRNDMGASYGYTF; d_gene: NA; j_gene: TRBJ1-2; v_gene: TRBV5-4; abundance: NA
CDR3nt: TGTGCCAGCAGTTACTCAACTAGCGGCTCCTACGAGCAGTACTTC; CDR3aa: CASSYSTSGSYEQYF; d_gene: TRBD2; j_gene: TRBJ2-7; v_gene: TRBV6-5; abundance: NA
CDR3nt: TGTGCCAGCAAATACGGACAGGGGCAGCCCCAGCATTTT; CDR3aa: CASKYGQGQPQHF; d_gene: TRBD1; j_gene: TRBJ1-5; v_gene: TRBV2; abundance: NA
CDR3nt: TGTGCCAGCAGCCAAGTGGGGGGACAGGTCACCTATAATTCACCCCTCCACTTT; CDR3aa: CASSQVGGQVTYNSPLHF; d_gene: TRBD1; j_gene: TRBJ1-6; v_gene: TRBV4-2; abundance: few
CDR3nt: TGTGCCAGCAATCGGGAGGGAGCTCGGAATGAGCAGTTCTTC; CDR3aa: CASNREGARNEQFF; d_gene: TRBD2; j_gene: TRBJ2-1; v_gene: TRBV6-6; abundance: NA
CDR3nt: TGTGCCAGCAGCTCGACAGGGGGCGGTGGCTACACCTTC; CDR3aa: CASSSTGGGGYTF; d_gene: TRBD1; j_gene: TRBJ1-2; v_gene: TRBV3-1/TRBV3-2; abundance: NA
CDR3nt: TGTGCCAGCAGCTTAGCGTCGGGACAGGCGGGATCACCCCTCCACTTT; CDR3aa: CASSLASGQAGSPLHF; d_gene: TRBD1; j_gene: TRBJ1-6; v_gene: TRBV7-9; abundance: NA
CDR3nt: TGTGCCTGGACGGCGGGAGAAGAGACCCAGTACTTC; CDR3aa: CAWTAGEETQYF; d_gene: TRBD2; j_gene: TRBJ2-5; v_gene: TRBV30; abundance: NA